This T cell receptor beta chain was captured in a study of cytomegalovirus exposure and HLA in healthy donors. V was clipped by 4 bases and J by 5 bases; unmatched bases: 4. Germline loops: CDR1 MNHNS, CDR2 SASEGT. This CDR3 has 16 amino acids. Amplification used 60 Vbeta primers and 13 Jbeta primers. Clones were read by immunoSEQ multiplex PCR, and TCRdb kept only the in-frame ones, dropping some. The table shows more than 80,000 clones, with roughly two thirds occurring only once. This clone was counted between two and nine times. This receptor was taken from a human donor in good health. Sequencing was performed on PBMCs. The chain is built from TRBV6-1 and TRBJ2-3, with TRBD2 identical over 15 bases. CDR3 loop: CASSGGLAGGVDTQYF. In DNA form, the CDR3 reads TGTGCCAGCAGTGGGGGACTAGCGGGGGGAGTAGATACGCAGTATTTT.